This TCR beta chain emerged from a study of cytomegalovirus exposure and HLA in healthy donors. Study background: It was reported in a later analysis that the same platform had been used for the 120 validation repertoires as for the 550 to 700 first-cohort repertoires. General study points: The study put around 180 TCR beta chains on its list as cytomegalovirus-associated. Reports credit the classifier with highly specific, highly sensitive diagnosis of cytomegalovirus status. TCR clusters originating in the first cohort tended to co-occur in the approximately 120 validation repertoires, according to a later analysis.

With 5 bases clipped from V and 9 bases from J, the junction kept 10 bases outside the gene matches. The V gene's germline CDR1 is SGHNT and CDR2 YENEEA. The CDR3 totals 15 residues. For this clone: The antigen is undetermined.

Clones were read by immunoSEQ multiplex PCR, and TCRdb kept only the in-frame ones, dropping some. Of under 250,000 clones in the sample, about three quarters were seen once. This receptor was identified in a woman aged 25 to 39 in good health and CMV-seronegative. Sequencing was carried out using PBMCs. The chain joins TRBV11-3 to TRBJ2-1; 10 bases are shared with TRBD2. CDR3 bases: TGTGCCAGCAGCGATAGGGTCCTAGCGGGAGCTGAGCAGTTCTTC. Its translation: CASSDRVLAGAEQFF.